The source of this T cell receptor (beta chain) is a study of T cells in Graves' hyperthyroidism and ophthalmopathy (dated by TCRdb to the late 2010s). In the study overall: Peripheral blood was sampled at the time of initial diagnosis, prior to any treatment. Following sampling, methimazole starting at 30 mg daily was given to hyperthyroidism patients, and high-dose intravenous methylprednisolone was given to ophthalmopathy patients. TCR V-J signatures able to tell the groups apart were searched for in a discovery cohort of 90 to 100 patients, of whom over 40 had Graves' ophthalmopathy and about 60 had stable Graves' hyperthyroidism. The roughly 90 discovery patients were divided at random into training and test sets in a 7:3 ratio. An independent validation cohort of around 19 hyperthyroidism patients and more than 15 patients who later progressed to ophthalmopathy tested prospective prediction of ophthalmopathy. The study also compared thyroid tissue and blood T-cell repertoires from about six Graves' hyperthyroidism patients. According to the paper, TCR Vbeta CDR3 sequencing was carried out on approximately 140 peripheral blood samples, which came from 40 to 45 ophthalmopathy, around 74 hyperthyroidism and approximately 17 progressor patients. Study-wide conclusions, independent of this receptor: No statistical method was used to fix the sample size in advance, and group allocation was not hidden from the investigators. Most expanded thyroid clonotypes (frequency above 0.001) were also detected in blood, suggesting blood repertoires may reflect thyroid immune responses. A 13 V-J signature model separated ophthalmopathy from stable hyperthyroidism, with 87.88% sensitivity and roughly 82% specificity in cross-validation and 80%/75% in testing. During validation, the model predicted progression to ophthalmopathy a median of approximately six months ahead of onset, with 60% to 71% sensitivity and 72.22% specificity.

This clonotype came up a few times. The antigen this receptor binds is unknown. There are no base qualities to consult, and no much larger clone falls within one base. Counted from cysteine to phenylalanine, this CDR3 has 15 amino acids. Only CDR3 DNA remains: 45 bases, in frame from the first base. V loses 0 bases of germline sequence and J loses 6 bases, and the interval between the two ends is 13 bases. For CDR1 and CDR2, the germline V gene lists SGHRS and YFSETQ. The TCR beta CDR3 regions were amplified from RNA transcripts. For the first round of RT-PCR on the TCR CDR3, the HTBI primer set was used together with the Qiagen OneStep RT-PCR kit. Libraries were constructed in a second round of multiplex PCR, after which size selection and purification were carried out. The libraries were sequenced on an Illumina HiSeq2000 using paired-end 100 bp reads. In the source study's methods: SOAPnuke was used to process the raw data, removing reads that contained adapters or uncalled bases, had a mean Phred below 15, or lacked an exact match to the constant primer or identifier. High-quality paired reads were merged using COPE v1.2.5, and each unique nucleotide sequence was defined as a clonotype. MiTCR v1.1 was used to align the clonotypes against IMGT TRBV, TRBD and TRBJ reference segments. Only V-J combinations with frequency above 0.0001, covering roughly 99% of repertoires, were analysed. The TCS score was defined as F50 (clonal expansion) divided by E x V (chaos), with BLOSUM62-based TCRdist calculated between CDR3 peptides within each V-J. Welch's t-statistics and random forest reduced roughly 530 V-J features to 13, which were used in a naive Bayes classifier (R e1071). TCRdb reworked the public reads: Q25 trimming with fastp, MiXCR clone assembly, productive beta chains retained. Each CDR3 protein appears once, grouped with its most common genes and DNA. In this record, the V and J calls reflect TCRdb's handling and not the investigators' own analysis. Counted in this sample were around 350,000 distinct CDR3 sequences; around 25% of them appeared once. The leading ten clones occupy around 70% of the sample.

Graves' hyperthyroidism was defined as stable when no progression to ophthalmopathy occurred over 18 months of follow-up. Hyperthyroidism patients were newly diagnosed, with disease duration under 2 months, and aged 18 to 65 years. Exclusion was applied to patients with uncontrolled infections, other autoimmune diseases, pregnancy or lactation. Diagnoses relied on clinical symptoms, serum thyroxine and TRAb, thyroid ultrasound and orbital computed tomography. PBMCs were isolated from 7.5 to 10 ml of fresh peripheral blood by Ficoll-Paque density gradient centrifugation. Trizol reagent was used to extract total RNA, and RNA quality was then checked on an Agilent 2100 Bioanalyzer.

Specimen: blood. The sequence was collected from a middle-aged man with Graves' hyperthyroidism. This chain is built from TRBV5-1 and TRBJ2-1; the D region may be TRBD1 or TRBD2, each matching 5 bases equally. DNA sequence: TGCGCCAGCAGCTTGGCTTCACCCGGGGCCAATGAGCAGTTCTTC. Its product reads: CASSLASPGANEQFF.